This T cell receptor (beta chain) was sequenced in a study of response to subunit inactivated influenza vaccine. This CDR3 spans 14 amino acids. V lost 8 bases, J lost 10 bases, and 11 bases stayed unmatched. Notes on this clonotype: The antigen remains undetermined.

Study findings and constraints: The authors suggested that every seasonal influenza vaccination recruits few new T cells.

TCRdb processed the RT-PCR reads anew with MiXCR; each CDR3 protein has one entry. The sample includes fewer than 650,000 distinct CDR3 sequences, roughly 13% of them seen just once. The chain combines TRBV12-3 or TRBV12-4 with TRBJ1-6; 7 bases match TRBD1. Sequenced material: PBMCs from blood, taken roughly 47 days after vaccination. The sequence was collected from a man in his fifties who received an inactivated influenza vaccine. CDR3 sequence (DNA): TGTGCCAGCCGCTGGGGACAGACAGGATCACCCCTCCACTTT. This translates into CASRWGQTGSPLHF.